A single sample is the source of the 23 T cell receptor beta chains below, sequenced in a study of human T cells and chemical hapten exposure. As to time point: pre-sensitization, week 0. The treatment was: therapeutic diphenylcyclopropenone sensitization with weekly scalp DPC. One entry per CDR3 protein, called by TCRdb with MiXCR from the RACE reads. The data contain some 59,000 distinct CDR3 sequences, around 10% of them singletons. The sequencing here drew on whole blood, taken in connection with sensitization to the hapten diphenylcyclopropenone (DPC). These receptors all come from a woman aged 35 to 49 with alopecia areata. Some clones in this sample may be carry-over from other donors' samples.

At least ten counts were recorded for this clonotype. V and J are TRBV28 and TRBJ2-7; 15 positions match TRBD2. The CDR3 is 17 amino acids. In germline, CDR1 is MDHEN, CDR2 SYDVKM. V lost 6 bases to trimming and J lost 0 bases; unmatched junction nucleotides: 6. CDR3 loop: CASRGLAGGPSSYEQYF. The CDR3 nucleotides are TGTGCCAGCAGGGGACTAGCGGGAGGCCCCAGCTCCTACGAGCAGTACTTC.

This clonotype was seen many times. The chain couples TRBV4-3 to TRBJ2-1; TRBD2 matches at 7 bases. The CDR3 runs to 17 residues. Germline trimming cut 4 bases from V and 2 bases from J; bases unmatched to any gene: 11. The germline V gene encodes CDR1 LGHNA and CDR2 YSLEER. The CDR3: CASSPRGRLAPYNEQFF. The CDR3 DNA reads TGCGCCAGCAGCCCCAGAGGTCGACTAGCCCCCTACAATGAGCAGTTCTTC.

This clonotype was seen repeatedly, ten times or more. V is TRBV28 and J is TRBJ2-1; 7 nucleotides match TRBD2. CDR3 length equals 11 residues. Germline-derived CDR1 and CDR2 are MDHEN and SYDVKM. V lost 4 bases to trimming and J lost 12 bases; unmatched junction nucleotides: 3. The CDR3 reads CASSWEGLQFF. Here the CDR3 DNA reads TGTGCCAGCAGTTGGGAGGGCCTGCAGTTCTTC.

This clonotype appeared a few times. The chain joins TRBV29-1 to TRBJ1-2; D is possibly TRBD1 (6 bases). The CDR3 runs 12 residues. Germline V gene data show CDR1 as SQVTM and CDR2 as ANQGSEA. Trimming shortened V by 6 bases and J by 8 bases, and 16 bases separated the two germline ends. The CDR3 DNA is TGCAGCGTCAGTTCGGGGGCGTTCGGCTACACCTTC. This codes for CSVSSGAFGYTF.

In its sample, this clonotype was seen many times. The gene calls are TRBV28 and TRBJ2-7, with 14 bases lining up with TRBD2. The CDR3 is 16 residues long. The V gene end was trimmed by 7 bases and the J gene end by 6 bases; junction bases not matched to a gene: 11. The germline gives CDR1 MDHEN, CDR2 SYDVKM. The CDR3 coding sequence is TGTGCCAGCACCGGGACTAGCGGGAGAGCATTTAGCGAGCAGTACTTC. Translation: CASTGTSGRAFSEQYF. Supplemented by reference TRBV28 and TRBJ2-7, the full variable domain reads DVKVTQSSRYLVKRTGEKVFLECVQDMDHENMFWYRQDPGLGLRLIYFSYDVKMKEKGDIPEGYSVSREKKERFSLILESASTNQTSMYLCASTGTSGRAFSEQYFGPGTRLTVT.

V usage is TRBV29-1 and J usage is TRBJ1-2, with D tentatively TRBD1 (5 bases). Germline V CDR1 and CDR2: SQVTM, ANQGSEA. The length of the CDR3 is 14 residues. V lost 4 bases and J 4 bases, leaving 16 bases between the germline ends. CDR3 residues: CSVGQLTGGYGYTF. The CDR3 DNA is TGCAGCGTTGGTCAACTTACCGGGGGCTATGGCTACACCTTC.

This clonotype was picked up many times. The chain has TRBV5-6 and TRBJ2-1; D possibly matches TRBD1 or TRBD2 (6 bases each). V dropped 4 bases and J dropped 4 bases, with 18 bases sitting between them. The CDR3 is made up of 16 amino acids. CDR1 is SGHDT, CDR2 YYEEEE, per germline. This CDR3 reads CASSPAGRQGYNEQFF. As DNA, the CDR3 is TGTGCCAGCAGCCCAGCGGGTCGTCAGGGGTACAATGAGCAGTTCTTC.

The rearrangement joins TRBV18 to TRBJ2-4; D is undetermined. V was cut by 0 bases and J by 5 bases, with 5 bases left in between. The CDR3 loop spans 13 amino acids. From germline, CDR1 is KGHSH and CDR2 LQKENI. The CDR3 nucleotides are TGTGCCAGCTCACCACCATCCGAAAACATTCAGTACTTC. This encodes CASSPPSENIQYF.

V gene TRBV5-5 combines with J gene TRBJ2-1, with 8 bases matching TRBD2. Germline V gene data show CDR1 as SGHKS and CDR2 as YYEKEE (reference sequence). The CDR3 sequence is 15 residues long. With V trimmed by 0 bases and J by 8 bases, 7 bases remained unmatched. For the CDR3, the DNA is TGTGCCAGCAGCTTGGCCGGGACTAGAACCCATGAGCAGTTCTTC. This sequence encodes CASSLAGTRTHEQFF.

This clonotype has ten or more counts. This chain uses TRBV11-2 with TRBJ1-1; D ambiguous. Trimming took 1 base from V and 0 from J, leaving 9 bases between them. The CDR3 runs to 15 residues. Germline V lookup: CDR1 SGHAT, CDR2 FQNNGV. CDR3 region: CASSLVATVNTEAFF. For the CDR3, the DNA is TGTGCCAGCAGCTTAGTGGCGACGGTGAACACTGAAGCTTTCTTT. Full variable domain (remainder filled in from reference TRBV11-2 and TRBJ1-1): EAGVAQSPRYKIIEKRQSVAFWCNPISGHATLYWYQQILGQGPKLLIQFQNNGVVDDSQLPKDRFSAERLKGVDSTLKIQPAKLEDSAVYLCASSLVATVNTEAFFGQGTRLTVV.

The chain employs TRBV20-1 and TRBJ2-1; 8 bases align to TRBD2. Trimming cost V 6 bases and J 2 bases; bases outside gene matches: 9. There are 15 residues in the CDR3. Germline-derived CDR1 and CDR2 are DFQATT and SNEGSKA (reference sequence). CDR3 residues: CSAYPLAGTYNEQFF. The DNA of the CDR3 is TGCAGTGCGTACCCTCTAGCGGGTACCTACAATGAGCAGTTCTTC.

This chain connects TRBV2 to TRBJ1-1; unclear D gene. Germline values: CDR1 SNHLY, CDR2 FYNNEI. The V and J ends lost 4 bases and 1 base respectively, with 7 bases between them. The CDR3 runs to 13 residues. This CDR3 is CASSGIKNTEAFF. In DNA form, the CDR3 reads TGTGCCAGCAGTGGAATCAAGAACACTGAAGCTTTCTTT.

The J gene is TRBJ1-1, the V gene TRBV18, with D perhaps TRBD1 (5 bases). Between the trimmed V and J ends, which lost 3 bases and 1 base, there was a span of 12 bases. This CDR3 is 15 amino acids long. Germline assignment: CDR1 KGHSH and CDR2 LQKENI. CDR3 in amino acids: CASSPLGLKNTEAFF. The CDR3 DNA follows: TGTGCCAGCTCACCCTTGGGACTGAAGAACACTGAAGCTTTCTTT.

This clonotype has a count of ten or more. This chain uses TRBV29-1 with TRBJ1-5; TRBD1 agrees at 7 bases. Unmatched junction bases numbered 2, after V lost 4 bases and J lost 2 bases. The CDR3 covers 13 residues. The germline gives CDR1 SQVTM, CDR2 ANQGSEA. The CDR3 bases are TGCAGCGTTGCTACAGGGGGCAATCAGCCCCAGCATTTT. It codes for CSVATGGNQPQHF.

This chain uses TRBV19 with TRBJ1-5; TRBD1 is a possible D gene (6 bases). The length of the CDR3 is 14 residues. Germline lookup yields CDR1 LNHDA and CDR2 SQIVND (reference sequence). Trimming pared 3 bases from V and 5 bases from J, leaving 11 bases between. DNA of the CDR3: TGTGCCAGTAGTATTTTGGCAGGGGATCAGCCCCAGCATTTT. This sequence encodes CASSILAGDQPQHF. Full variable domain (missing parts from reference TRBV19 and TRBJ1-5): DGGITQSPKYLFRKEGQNVTLSCEQNLNHDAMYWYRQDPGQGLRLIYYSQIVNDFQKGDIAEGYSVSREKKESFPLTVTSAQKNPTAFYLCASSILAGDQPQHFGDGTRLSIL.

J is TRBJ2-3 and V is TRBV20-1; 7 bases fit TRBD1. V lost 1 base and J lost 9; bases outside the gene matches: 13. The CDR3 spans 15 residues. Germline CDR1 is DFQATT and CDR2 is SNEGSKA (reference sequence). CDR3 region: CSARGGSEGAGTQYF. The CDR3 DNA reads TGCAGTGCTAGAGGTGGTAGCGAGGGGGCCGGGACGCAGTATTTT.

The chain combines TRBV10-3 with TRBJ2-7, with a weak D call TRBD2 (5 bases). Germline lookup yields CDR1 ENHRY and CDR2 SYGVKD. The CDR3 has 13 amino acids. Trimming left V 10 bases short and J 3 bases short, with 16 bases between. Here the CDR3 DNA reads TGTGCCACCTCTGCGGGCAAAGGCTACGAGCAGTACTTC. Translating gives CATSAGKGYEQYF.

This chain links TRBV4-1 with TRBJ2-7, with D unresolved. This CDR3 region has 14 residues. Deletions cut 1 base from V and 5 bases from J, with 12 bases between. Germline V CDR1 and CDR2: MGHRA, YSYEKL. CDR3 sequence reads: CASSQARVPHEQYF. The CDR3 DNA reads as TGCGCCAGCAGCCAAGCAAGGGTCCCTCACGAGCAGTACTTC.

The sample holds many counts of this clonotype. The DNA for the CDR3 is TGTGCCAGCAGTTTAGTGAACTATGGCTACACCTTC. Translation: CASSLVNYGYTF. The V call is TRBV28, the J call TRBJ1-2; D call uncertain. Per the germline V gene, CDR1 is MDHEN and CDR2 is SYDVKM. This CDR3 comprises 12 residues. V lost 2 bases and J 2 bases, leaving 3 bases between the germline ends.

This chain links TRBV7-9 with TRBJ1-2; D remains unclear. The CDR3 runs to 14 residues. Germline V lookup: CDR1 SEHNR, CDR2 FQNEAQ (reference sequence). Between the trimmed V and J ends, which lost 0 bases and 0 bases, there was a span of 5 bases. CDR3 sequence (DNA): TGTGCCAGCAGCTTAGCCACAGCTAACTATGGCTACACCTTC. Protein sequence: CASSLATANYGYTF.

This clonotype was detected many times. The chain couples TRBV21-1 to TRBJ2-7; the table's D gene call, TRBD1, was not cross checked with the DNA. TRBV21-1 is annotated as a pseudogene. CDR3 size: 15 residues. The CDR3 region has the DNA TGTGCCAGCACCTTACAGGGGCCGATATCCTACGAGCAGTACTTC. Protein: CASTLQGPISYEQYF.

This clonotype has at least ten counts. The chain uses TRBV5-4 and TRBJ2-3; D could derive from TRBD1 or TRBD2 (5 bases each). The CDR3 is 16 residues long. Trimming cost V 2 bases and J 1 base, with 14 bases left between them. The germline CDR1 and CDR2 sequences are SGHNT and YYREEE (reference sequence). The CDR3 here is CASSLGTSPGTDTQYF. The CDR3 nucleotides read TGTGCCAGCAGCTTAGGGACCTCCCCTGGCACAGATACGCAGTATTTT.

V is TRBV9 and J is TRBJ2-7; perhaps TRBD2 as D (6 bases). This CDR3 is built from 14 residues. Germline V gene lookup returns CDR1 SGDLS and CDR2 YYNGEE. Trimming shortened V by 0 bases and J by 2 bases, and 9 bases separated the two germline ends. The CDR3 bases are TGTGCCAGCAGCGTAGTCGGGAGCCCCTACGAGCAGTACTTC. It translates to CASSVVGSPYEQYF.